A single T cell receptor beta chain is shown here with its context. Sequencing was performed with immunoSEQ multiplex PCR; in TCRdb, only in-frame clones are kept and a portion is missing. The repertoire holds over 250,000 clones, with approximately 76% as singletons. The CDR3 is 15 residues long. In germline, CDR1 is SGDLS, CDR2 YYNGEE. The J segment lost 9 bases and the V segment lost 4 bases, leaving 9 bases of the junction unmatched. This record belongs to a study of cytotoxic CD8 clonotypes in ibrutinib-treated CLL. This TCR was recovered from a human donor with chronic lymphocytic leukemia. The V and J genes are TRBV9 and TRBJ2-2, with 10 bases lining up with TRBD1. The starting material was PBMCs, obtained at disease progression, from a patient treated with ibrutinib. CDR3: CASSPGTGDPRELFF. In DNA form, the CDR3 reads TGTGCCAGCAGCCCGGGGACAGGGGACCCTAGGGAGCTGTTTTTT.